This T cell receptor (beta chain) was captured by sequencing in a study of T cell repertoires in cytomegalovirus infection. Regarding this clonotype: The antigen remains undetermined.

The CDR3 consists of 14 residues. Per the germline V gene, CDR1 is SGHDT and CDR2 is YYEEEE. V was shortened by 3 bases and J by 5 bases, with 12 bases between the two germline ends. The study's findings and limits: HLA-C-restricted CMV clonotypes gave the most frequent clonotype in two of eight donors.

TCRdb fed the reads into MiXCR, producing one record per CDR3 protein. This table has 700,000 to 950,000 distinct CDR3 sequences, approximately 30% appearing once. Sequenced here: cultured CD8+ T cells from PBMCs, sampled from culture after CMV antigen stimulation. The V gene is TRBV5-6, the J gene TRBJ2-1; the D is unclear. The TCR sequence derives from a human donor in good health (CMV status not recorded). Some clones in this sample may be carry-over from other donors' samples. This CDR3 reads CASSWVGRHNEQFF. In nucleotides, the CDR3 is TGTGCCAGCAGCTGGGTCGGGCGGCACAATGAGCAGTTCTTC.